These 21 T cell receptor beta chains came from one sample sequenced in a study of blood T cells in healthy people across ages. Alongside a J-beta primer mix, a sample-barcoded 5' primer served in a second PCR lasting about 7 to 12 cycles. MiXCR, run by TCRdb on the 5' RACE reads, gives a single entry per CDR3 protein. Of over 500,000 distinct CDR3 sequences listed, under 65% were seen once; the top ten hold roughly 14%. The specimen was blood. These TCRs come from a woman over 75 in good health.

The J gene is TRBJ2-3, the V gene TRBV20-1; no clear D. The V end lost 2 bases, the J end lost 0 bases, and 9 bases lay between the germline ends. The CDR3 runs to 14 residues. Germline V gives CDR1 DFQATT, CDR2 SNEGSKA (reference sequence). The CDR3 region has the DNA TGCAGTGCTAGATTTCAGGTTAGCACAGATACGCAGTATTTT. It is translated as CSARFQVSTDTQYF.

CDR3 loop: CASSLVGENLNYGYTF. The DNA for the CDR3 is TGTGCCAGCAGTTTAGTGGGAGAAAACCTTAACTATGGCTACACCTTC. This chain joins TRBV12-3 or TRBV12-4 and TRBJ1-2; no clear D. V was trimmed by 1 base and J by 1 base, leaving 13 bases between them. This CDR3 spans 16 amino acids.

The rearrangement uses TRBV6-1 and TRBJ1-5; a possible D gene is TRBD1 (5 bases). In germline, CDR1 is MNHNS, CDR2 SASEGT. The CDR3 spans 14 residues. The V end lost 7 bases, the J end lost 3 bases, and 13 bases lay between the germline ends. CDR3 nucleotides: TGTGCCAGCAAGGGGAGGTTGTTCAATCAGCCCCAGCATTTT. It is translated as CASKGRLFNQPQHF.

This clonotype was seen repeatedly, ten times or more. This chain joins TRBV5-1 and TRBJ2-1; a weak D match, TRBD1 (5 bases). Between the trimmed V and J ends, which lost 6 bases and 1 base, there was a span of 11 bases. CDR3 length: 14 residues. Germline V gives CDR1 SGHRS, CDR2 YFSETQ. The CDR3 DNA sequence: TGCGCCAGCACCTGGACACCTTCCTACAATGAGCAGTTCTTC. Translation gives CASTWTPSYNEQFF.

Note on this clonotype: A much bigger clone sits one base away, suggesting this may be a read error. The rearrangement joins TRBV2 to TRBJ2-5, with D possibly being TRBD2 (6 bases). Trimming took 6 bases from V and 11 from J, leaving 13 bases between them. Germline lookup yields CDR1 SNHLY and CDR2 FYNNEI. The length of the CDR3 is 11 residues. The CDR3 DNA sequence: TGTGCCAGCAGGGACTACAATGAGCAGTACTTC. Translation gives CASRDYNEQYF.

V usage is TRBV4-3 and J usage is TRBJ1-2; no clear D gene. Trimming left V 1 base short and J 1 base short, with 10 bases between. Germline V CDR1 and CDR2: LGHNA, YSLEER. This CDR3 comprises 15 residues. The CDR3 sequence: CASSQVGSRNYGYTF. The CDR3 nucleotides read TGCGCCAGCAGCCAAGTGGGCAGCCGTAACTATGGCTACACCTTC.

In nucleotides, the CDR3 is TGTGCCAGCAGCCAAATCGACGGGAATAACTATGGCTACACCTTC. Translation: CASSQIDGNNYGYTF. The chain employs TRBV3-1 and TRBJ1-2, with no clear D. CDR3 length: 15 amino acids. V shed 2 bases and J shed 1 base, with 11 bases lying between them. Germline CDR1 LGHDT, CDR2 YNNKEL (reference sequence).

The count of this clonotype is one. This chain joins TRBV6-2 or TRBV6-3 and TRBJ2-7; a possible D gene is TRBD2 (6 bases). Trimming took off 6 bases at V and 1 base at J, with 13 bases between the two ends. This CDR3 is 14 amino acids long. CDR1 and CDR2 from the germline V gene are MNHEY and SVGEGT. This CDR3 reads CASRFLSGSYEQYF. The CDR3 coding sequence is TGTGCCAGCAGATTCCTTAGCGGATCCTACGAGCAGTACTTC.

In this sample, this clonotype turned up a few times. The chain links TRBV20-1 to TRBJ2-5, with D uncertain. The CDR3 is 13 amino acids. The V end was cut by 2 bases, the J end by 2 bases, with 9 bases between. The germline CDR1 and CDR2 sequences are DFQATT and SNEGSKA (reference sequence). As DNA, the CDR3 is TGCAGTGCTAGATTGGACGGACAAGAGACCCAGTACTTC. Encoded protein: CSARLDGQETQYF.

This clonotype was observed many times. The V call is TRBV7-9, the J call TRBJ1-1; TRBD1 might be the D (5 bases). The germline gives CDR1 SEHNR, CDR2 FQNEAQ (reference sequence). The V and J ends lost 5 bases and 5 bases respectively, with 15 bases between them. CDR3 length: 14 amino acids. The CDR3 loop reads CASSTRSGGTEAFF. CDR3 bases: TGTGCCAGCAGCACCCGATCTGGGGGTACTGAAGCTTTCTTT.

This clonotype has only a few counts. This CDR3 is CSARESRLLADNSPLHF. The CDR3 region has the DNA TGCAGTGCTAGAGAATCCCGCCTGTTGGCAGATAATTCACCCCTCCACTTT. The V and J genes are TRBV20-1 and TRBJ1-6; D gene uncertain. Trimming took off 0 bases at V and 5 bases at J, with 17 bases between the two ends. The CDR3 consists of 17 residues. Germline values: CDR1 DFQATT, CDR2 SNEGSKA (reference sequence).

On this clonotype: A much larger clone differs by one base, so this may be a read error. The chain combines TRBV6-6 with TRBJ2-1; unclear D gene. CDR1 MNHNY and CDR2 SVGAGI come from the germline V gene (reference sequence). Trimming pared 0 bases from V and 7 bases from J, leaving 7 bases between. The CDR3 has 13 residues. Here the CDR3 DNA reads TGTGCCAGCAGTTACTCGATCGTAAATGAGCAGTTCTTC. As protein: CASSYSIVNEQFF.

The chain is built from TRBV25-1 and TRBJ1-4; D remains unclear. From germline, CDR1 is MGHDK and CDR2 SYGVNS. The CDR3 extends over 10 amino acids. V lost 9 bases and J lost 8, with 7 bases in between. CDR3 residues: CASSAEKLFF. CDR3 bases: TGTGCCAGTTCGGCCGAAAAACTGTTTTTT.

Notes on this clonotype: Given a much more abundant clone one base away, this may be a read error. The gene calls are TRBV10-1 and TRBJ2-1; 9 bases are a match to TRBD2. This CDR3 region has 14 residues. The germline CDR1 and CDR2 sequences are WNHNN and SYGVQD (reference sequence). For the CDR3, the DNA is TGCGCCGGCAGTCCCTCTAGCGGGAAAAATGAGCAGTTCTTC. Amino acids: CAGSPSSGKNEQFF.

This chain uses TRBV27 with TRBJ2-3, with unresolved D. The germline V and J ends were trimmed by 0 bases and 3 bases, with 22 bases remaining between them. Per germline, CDR1 MNHEY and CDR2 SMNVEV (reference sequence). CDR3 length equals 19 residues. The CDR3 sequence is CASSLSPISRKLGTDTQYF. The CDR3 region has the DNA TGTGCCAGCAGTTTATCGCCGATTTCTAGAAAGCTGGGTACAGATACGCAGTATTTT.

The rearrangement uses TRBV12-3 or TRBV12-4 and TRBJ2-3, with unresolved D. V was trimmed by 6 bases and J by 0 bases, leaving 13 bases between them. The CDR3 length is 15 residues. The CDR3 DNA follows: TGTGCCAGCAGCCGCTGCAGAACTAGCACAGATACGCAGTATTTT. Its protein is CASSRCRTSTDTQYF.

The rearrangement joins TRBV29-1 to TRBJ2-1, with a possible D match to TRBD2 (6 bases). V was clipped by 4 bases and J by 4 bases, with 11 bases between them. Germline loops: CDR1 SQVTM, CDR2 ANQGSEA. The CDR3 length is 13 residues. Written as DNA, the CDR3 is TGCAGCGTTGGGGGGGTAGAGTACAATGAGCAGTTCTTC. Protein: CSVGGVEYNEQFF.

This clonotype was seen ten or more times. The chain recombines TRBV3-1 with TRBJ2-7; D perhaps matches TRBD1 (6 bases). Trimming removed 4 bases at V and 6 bases at J, with 19 bases between. Looked up from germline, CDR1 is LGHDT and CDR2 is YNNKEL (reference sequence). The CDR3 covers 15 residues. CDR3 in DNA: TGTGCCAGCAGCCTAGGGACACCCTCTCTGGGCGAGCAGTACTTC. It yields the protein CASSLGTPSLGEQYF.

This chain links TRBV5-1 with TRBJ2-3, with a weak D call TRBD1 (6 bases). This CDR3 has 14 amino acids. The germline gives CDR1 SGHRS, CDR2 YFSETQ. V was cut by 5 bases and J by 2 bases, with 12 bases left in between. CDR3 residues: CASRKQGVTDTQYF. CDR3 sequence (DNA): TGCGCCAGCAGGAAACAGGGCGTCACAGATACGCAGTATTTT.

The chain has TRBV30 and TRBJ2-7; 9 bases are a match to TRBD2. From germline, CDR1 is GTSNPN and CDR2 SVGIG (reference sequence). CDR3 length: 13 residues. The trim removed 6 bases at V and 3 bases at J, leaving 6 bases unmatched. The CDR3: CACRLAGFYEQYF. CDR3 DNA sequence: TGTGCCTGTCGGCTAGCGGGATTCTACGAGCAGTACTTC.

On this clonotype itself: A read error may explain this, as a much larger clone is one base away. V and J are TRBV7-2 and TRBJ2-1; 7 nucleotides line up with TRBD2. The closer fit of TRBJ2-7 to the DNA end suggests the J call may be wrong. The germline CDR1 and CDR2 sequences are SGHTA and FQGNSA. CDR3 length equals 15 residues. The DNA for the CDR3 is TGTGCCAGCTATGCCGGGGGGAGCTCCTACAATGAGCAGTACTTC. Residues: CASYAGGSSYNEQYF.